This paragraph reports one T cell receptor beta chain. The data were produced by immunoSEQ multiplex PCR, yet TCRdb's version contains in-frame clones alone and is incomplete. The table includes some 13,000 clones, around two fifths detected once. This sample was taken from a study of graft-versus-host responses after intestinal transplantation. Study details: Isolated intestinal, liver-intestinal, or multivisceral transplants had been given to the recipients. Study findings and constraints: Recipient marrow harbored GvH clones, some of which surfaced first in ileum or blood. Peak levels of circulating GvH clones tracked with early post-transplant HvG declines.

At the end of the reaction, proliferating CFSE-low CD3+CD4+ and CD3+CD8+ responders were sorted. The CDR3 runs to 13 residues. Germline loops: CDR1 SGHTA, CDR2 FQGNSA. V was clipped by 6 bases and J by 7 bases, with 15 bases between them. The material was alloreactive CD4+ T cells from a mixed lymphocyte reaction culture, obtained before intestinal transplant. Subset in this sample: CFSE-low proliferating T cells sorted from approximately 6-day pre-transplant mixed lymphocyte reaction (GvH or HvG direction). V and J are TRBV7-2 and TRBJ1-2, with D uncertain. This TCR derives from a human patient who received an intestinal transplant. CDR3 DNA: TGTGCCAGCAGTCCGAGATTGGTACCTGGCTACACCTTC. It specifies CASSPRLVPGYTF.